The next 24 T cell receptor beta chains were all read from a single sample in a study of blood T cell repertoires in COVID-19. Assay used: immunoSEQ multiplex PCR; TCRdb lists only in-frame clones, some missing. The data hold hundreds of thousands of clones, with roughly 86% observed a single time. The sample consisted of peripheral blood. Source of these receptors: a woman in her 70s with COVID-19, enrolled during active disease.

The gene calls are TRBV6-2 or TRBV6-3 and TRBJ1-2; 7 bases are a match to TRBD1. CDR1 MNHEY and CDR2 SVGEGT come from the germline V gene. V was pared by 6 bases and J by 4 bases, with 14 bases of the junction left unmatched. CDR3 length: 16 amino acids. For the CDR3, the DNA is TGTGCCAGCAGCTCCAGGGGGAGACCACCGGGCTATGGCTACACCTTC. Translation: CASSSRGRPPGYGYTF.

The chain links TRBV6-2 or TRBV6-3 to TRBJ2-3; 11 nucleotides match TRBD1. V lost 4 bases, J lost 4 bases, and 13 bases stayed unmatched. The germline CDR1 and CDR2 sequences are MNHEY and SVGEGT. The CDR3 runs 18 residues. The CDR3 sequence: CASSSSLSRDRGADTQYF. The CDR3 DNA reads TGTGCCAGCAGTTCTAGCCTCAGCCGGGACAGGGGGGCAGATACGCAGTATTTT.

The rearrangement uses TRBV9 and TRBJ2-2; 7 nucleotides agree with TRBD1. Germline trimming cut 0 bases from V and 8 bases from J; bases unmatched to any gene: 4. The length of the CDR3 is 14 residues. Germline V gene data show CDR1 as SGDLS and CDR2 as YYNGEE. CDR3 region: CASSVVSGGGELFF. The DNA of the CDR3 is TGTGCCAGCAGCGTAGTGTCAGGGGGTGGGGAGCTGTTTTTT.

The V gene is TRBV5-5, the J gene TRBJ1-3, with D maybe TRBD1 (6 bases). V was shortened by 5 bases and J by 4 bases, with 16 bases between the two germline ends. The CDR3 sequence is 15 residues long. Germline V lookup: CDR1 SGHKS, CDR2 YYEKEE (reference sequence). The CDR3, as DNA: TGTGCCAGCAGGGTGACCGGGACACCCGGAAACACCATATATTTT. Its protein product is CASRVTGTPGNTIYF.

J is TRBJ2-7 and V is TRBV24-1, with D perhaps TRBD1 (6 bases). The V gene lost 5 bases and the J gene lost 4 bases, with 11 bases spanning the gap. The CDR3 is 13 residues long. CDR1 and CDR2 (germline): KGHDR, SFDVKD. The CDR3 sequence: CATSAPGQYEQYF. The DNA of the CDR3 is TGTGCCACCAGTGCTCCGGGACAATACGAGCAGTACTTC.

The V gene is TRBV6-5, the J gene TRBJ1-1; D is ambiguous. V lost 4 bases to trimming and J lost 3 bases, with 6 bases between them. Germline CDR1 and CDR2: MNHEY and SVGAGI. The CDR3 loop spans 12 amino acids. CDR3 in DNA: TGTGCCAGCAGTTTCCGTGACACTGAAGCTTTCTTT. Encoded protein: CASSFRDTEAFF.

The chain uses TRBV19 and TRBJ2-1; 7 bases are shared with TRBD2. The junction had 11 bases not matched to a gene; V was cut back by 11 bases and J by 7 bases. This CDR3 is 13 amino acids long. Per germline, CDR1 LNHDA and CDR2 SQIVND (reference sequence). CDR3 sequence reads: CAGGGTLGNEQFF. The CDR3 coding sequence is TGTGCCGGGGGGGGTACTTTAGGGAATGAGCAGTTCTTC.

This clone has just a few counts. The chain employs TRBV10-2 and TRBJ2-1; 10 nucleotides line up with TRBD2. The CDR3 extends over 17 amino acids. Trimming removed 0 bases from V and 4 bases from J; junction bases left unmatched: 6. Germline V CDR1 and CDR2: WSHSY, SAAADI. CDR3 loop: CASSESLASGGYNEQFF. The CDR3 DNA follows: TGCGCCAGCAGTGAGTCGTTGGCTAGCGGGGGATACAATGAGCAGTTCTTC.

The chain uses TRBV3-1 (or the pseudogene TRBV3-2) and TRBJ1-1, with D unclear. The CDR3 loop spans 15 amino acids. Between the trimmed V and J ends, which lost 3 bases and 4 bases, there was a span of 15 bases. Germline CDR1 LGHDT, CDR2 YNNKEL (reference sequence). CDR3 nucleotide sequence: TGTGCCAGCAGCCAGAAAAGTGCGGGGTCCACTGAAGCTTTCTTT. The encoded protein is CASSQKSAGSTEAFF.

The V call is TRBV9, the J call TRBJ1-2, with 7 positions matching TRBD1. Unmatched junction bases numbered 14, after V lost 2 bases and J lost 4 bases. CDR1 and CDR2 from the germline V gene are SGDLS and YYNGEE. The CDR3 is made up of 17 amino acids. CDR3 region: CASSVTSGGDSPYGYTF. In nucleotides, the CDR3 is TGTGCCAGCAGCGTCACCTCGGGCGGGGACAGCCCCTATGGCTACACCTTC.

CDR3 bases: TGTGCCAGCAGTCTAGGGGGTGAAGCTTTCTTT. Amino acid sequence: CASSLGGEAFF. The rearrangement links TRBV6-2 or TRBV6-3 to TRBJ1-1; tentatively, D is TRBD1 (6 bases). Germline V gene sequence: CDR1 MNHEY, CDR2 SVGEGT. Between the trimmed V and J ends, which lost 5 bases and 7 bases, there was a span of 8 bases. This CDR3 contains 11 residues.

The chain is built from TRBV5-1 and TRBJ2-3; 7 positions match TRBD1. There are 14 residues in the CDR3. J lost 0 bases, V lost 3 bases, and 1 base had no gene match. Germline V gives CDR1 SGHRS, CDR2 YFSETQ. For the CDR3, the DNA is TGCGCCAGCAGCTCGGACAGGAGCACAGATACGCAGTATTTT. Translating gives CASSSDRSTDTQYF.

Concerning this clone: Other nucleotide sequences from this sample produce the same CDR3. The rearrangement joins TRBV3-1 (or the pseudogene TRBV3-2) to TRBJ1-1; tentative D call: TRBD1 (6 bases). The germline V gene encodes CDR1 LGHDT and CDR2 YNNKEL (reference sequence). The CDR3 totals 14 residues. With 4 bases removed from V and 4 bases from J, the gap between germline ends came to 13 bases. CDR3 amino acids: CASSRAQGPTEAFF. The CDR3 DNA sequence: TGTGCCAGCAGCCGAGCACAGGGCCCCACTGAAGCTTTCTTT.

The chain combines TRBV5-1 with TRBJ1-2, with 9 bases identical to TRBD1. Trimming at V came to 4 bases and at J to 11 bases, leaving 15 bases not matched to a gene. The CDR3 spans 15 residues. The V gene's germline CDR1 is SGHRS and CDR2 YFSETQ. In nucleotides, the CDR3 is TGCGCCAGCAGCCCCCGGGACAGGGAAACAAGATGGTACACCTTC. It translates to CASSPRDRETRWYTF.

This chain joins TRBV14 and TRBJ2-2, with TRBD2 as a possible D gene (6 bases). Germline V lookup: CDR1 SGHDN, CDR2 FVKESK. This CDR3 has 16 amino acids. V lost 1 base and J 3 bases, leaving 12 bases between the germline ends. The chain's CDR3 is CASSQAFGGYTGELFF. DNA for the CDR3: TGTGCCAGCAGCCAAGCTTTTGGAGGGTACACCGGGGAGCTGTTTTTT.

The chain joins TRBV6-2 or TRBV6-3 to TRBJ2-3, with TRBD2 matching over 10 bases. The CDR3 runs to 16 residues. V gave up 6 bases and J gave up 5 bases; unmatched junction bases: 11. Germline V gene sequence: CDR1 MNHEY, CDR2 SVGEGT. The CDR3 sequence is CASSQDSGGAEDTQYF. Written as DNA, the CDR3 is TGTGCCAGCAGCCAAGACAGCGGGGGGGCCGAAGATACGCAGTATTTT.

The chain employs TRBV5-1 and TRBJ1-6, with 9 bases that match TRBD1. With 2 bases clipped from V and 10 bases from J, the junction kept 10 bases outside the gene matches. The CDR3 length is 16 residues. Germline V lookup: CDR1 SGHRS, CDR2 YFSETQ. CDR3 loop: CASSFTGDRVVSPLHF. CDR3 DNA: TGCGCCAGCAGCTTCACGGGGGACAGGGTCGTATCACCCCTCCACTTT.

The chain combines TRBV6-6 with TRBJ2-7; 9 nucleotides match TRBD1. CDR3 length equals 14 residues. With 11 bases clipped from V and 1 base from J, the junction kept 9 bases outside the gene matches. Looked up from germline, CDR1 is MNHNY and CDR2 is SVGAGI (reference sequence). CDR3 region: CAAGRTGASYEQYF. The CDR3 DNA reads TGTGCCGCCGGCCGGACAGGGGCGTCCTACGAGCAGTACTTC.

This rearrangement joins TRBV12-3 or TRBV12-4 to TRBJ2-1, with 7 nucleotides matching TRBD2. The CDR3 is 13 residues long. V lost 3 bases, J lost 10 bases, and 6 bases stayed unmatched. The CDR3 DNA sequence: TGTGCCAGCAGTTTGACCCTGACTAGCGAGCAGTTCTTC. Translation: CASSLTLTSEQFF.

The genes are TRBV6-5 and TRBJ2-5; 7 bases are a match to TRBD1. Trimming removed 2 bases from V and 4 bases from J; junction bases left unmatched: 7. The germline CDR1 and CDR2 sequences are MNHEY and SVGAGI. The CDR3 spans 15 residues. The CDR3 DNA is TGTGCCAGCAGTTACCAGGAGACAGGGAGAGAGACCCAGTACTTC. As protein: CASSYQETGRETQYF.

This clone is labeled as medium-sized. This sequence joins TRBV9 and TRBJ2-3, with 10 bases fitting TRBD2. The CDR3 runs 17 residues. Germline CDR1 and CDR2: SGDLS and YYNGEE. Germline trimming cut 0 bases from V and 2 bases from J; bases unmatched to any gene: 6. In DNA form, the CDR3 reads TGTGCCAGCAGCGTAGCTGGGACTAGCGAACACACAGATACGCAGTATTTT. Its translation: CASSVAGTSEHTDTQYF. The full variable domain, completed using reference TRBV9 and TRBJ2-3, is DSGVTQTPKHLITATGQRVTLRCSPRSGDLSVYWYQQSLDQGLQFLIQYYNGEERAKGNILERFSAQQFPDLHSELNLSSLELGDSALYFCASSVAGTSEHTDTQYFGPGTRLTVL.

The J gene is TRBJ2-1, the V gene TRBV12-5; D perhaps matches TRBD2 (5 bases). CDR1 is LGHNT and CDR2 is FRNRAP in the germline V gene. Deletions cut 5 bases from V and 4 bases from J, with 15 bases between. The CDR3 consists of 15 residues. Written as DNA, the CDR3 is TGTGCTAGTGGTCGGCCGGACTGGACTTACAATGAGCAGTTCTTC. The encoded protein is CASGRPDWTYNEQFF.

The CDR3 DNA reads as TGTGCCTGGACCCCTAGCTCCTACAATGAGCAGTTCTTC. Translation: CAWTPSSYNEQFF. V and J are TRBV30 and TRBJ2-1; D call uncertain. Trimming stripped 4 bases from V and 0 bases from J, with 7 bases between. The CDR3 has 13 residues. Germline V gene data show CDR1 as GTSNPN and CDR2 as SVGIG (reference sequence). The full variable domain, its missing parts supplied by reference TRBV30 and TRBJ2-1, is SQTIHQWPATLVQPVGSPLSLECTVEGTSNPNLYWYRQAAGRGLQLLFYSVGIGQISSEVPQNLSASRPQDRQFILSSKKLLLSDSGFYLCAWTPSSYNEQFFGPGTRLTVL.

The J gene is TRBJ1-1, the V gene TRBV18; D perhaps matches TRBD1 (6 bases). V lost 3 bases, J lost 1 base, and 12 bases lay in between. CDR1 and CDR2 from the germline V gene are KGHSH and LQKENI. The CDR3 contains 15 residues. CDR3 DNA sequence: TGTGCCAGCTCACCTTCACAGGGACCGAACACTGAAGCTTTCTTT. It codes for CASSPSQGPNTEAFF.